This paragraph reports one T cell receptor beta chain. The specificity of this receptor is unknown. Qualities for individual bases were not recorded, and no much larger clone is one base off. The immunoSEQ Assay, a bias-controlled multiplex PCR, was used to amplify TCRbeta CDR3 regions from genomic DNA. The original pipeline was this. The number of nucleated cells in each sample was estimated by amplification of reference gene primers within the assay. Sequence reads were collapsed and filtered to measure the absolute abundance of every unique TCRbeta CDR3 rearrangement. For each sample, productive Simpson clonality was calculated by taking the square root of Simpson's diversity index across productive rearrangements. This is the immuneACCESS table as TCRdb keeps it, with only in-frame sequences that have V and J called. A part of the clones is gone; compared with another copy, unresolved V genes explain less than half, and the rest is unexplained. V and J calls and clone size are those listed in that table; D and trimming were worked out from the DNA. The sample table shows around 200,000 clones, and around nine tenths are seen once. Clones ranked in the top ten supply about 1.6% of the sample.

These data come from a study of blood T cell repertoires in COVID-19 (dated by TCRdb to between 2020 and 2021). With respect to the entire study: The collaborator samples originated in the United States, Italy and Spain and spanned the acute and convalescent phases of COVID-19. The material from the prospective study consisted of cDNA or gDNA derived from T cells, B-cell-depleted T cells, or PBMCs. Subjects who had been exposed to COVID-19, were actively infected with it, or had recovered from it provided the deeply sampled blood TCRbeta repertoires that made up the dataset. A freely available public database, intended as a resource for researchers studying the immune response to SARS-CoV-2, is where the repertoires were released. The samples were drawn from the first 160 participants of the ongoing ImmuneRACE study and from 1,254 subjects provided by 6 global collaborators. Sample metadata almost always included a de-identified subject ID, COVID-19 status, age in years and sex. Where available, HLA class I and class II types were obtained from metadata supplied by the sample provider rather than from assay-based typing. Study-level results and caveats: The quantity of clinical and demographic metadata differed by source and by participant and was supplied without curation.

The collaborating institutions used their own protocols to collect whole blood in K2EDTA tubes. Collaborator samples were shipped for TCRbeta analysis as frozen whole blood, isolated PBMCs, or DNA extracted from either sample type. The material sequenced was peripheral blood. The sequence was collected from a man aged 18 to 35 with active or convalescent COVID-19.

The CDR3 sequence is CASSFFQGARANYGYTF. The base sequence is TGTGCCAGCAGTTTTTTTCAGGGGGCGAGGGCTAACTATGGCTACACCTTC. The chain is encoded by TRBV28 joined to TRBJ1-2; 8 bases in between match TRBD1. The germline V gene supplies CDR1 MDHEN and CDR2 SYDVKM. Inclusive of the bounding cysteine and phenylalanine, the CDR3 is 17 residues long. Only the CDR3 part of the read is kept: 51 bases, read in frame from the first base. Germline trimming: 3 bases from V, 0 bases from J; junction bases outside gene matches: 9.